These 8 T cell receptor beta chains originate from one sample sequenced in a study of blood T cell repertoires in COVID-19. Measured with immunoSEQ multiplex PCR; TCRdb has only the in-frame clones, and not every one. Here the sample spans over 70,000 clones, approximately 80% being singletons. Sequencing was carried out using peripheral blood. These receptors originate from a woman of 80 years or more with acute or convalescent COVID-19.

The V call is TRBV9, the J call TRBJ2-7, with 11 bases matching TRBD1. The V gene's germline CDR1 is SGDLS and CDR2 YYNGEE. J was trimmed by 2 bases and V by 0 bases; bases with no gene match: 4. The CDR3 runs 16 residues. The CDR3 spells CASSVAGQGATYEQYF. The CDR3 coding sequence is TGTGCCAGCAGCGTAGCTGGACAGGGGGCCACCTACGAGCAGTACTTC.

This chain connects TRBV10-2 to TRBJ2-2; TRBD2 matches 9 bases. The trim removed 7 bases at V and 0 bases at J, leaving 6 bases unmatched. The germline V gene has CDR1 WSHSY and CDR2 SAAADI. The CDR3 spans 16 residues. CDR3 amino acids: CASIRIAGANTGELFF. DNA for the CDR3: TGCGCCAGCATTCGAATAGCGGGGGCGAACACCGGGGAGCTGTTTTTT.

The V gene is TRBV4-1, the J gene TRBJ2-1, with 15 bases aligning to TRBD2. CDR1 is MGHRA, CDR2 YSYEKL, per germline. Trimming at V came to 4 bases and at J to 4 bases, leaving 14 bases not matched to a gene. CDR3 length: 20 amino acids. The CDR3 DNA sequence: TGCGCCAGCAGCCGATTCCCGGGACTAGCGGGAGGCCCGTGGTACAATGAGCAGTTCTTC. It specifies CASSRFPGLAGGPWYNEQFF.

The rearrangement links TRBV6-5 to TRBJ1-4; D perhaps matches TRBD1 (5 bases). The V and J ends lost 10 bases and 7 bases respectively, with 19 bases between them. Germline V CDR1 and CDR2: MNHEY, SVGAGI. The CDR3 is 14 amino acids. The CDR3 region has the DNA TGTGCCACCACACGAGGAGGGAGGGGTGAAAAACTGTTTTTT. Translating it yields CATTRGGRGEKLFF.

This chain connects TRBV11-2 to TRBJ1-1; weak D call: TRBD1 (6 bases). CDR3 length: 15 residues. Germline assignment: CDR1 SGHAT and CDR2 FQNNGV. V was pared by 1 base and J by 4 bases, with 13 bases between. CDR3 amino acids: CASSLAGVTSTEAFF. DNA for the CDR3: TGTGCCAGCAGCTTAGCAGGGGTAACTTCCACTGAAGCTTTCTTT.

The gene calls are TRBV10-1 and TRBJ2-3; 7 nucleotides line up with TRBD1. Germline CDR1 reads WNHNN; CDR2 reads SYGVQD (reference sequence). With 6 bases clipped from V and 5 bases from J, the junction kept 5 bases outside the gene matches. The CDR3 contains 13 residues. The CDR3 loop reads CASSLTGLDTQYF. CDR3 coding DNA: TGCGCCAGCAGCCTGACAGGGCTAGATACGCAGTATTTT.

This clone came up a few times. The V call is TRBV18, the J call TRBJ2-7; tentatively, D is TRBD1 (6 bases). The germline gives CDR1 KGHSH, CDR2 LQKENI. CDR3 length equals 16 residues. Deletions cut 5 bases from V and 0 bases from J, with 17 bases between. DNA of the CDR3: TGTGCCAGCTCAGGGCCCACTCTAGGGGGCTCCTACGAGCAGTACTTC. It yields the protein CASSGPTLGGSYEQYF.

The chain uses TRBV7-3 and TRBJ2-5; 8 bases agree with TRBD2. Germline-derived CDR1 and CDR2 are SGHTA and FQGTGA. J gave up 3 bases and V 8 bases, and 5 bases lay outside the gene matches. The CDR3 consists of 13 residues. The CDR3 is CASGRGAEETQYF. CDR3 nucleotide sequence: TGTGCCAGCGGGCGGGGGGCGGAAGAGACCCAGTACTTC.